The 21 T cell receptor beta chains reported below all come from one sample, sequenced in a study of T cells after yellow fever vaccination. MiXCR, applied by TCRdb to the 5' RACE reads, yields one record per CDR3 protein. Of approximately 300,000 distinct CDR3 sequences listed, roughly 8.7% are singletons. The material was PBMCs, obtained on the day of the first yellow fever vaccination. Every receptor here comes from a young man who received the YFV17D yellow fever vaccine.

This clonotype was detected ten times or more. The gene calls are TRBV11-2 and TRBJ1-2; D unclear. Germline V CDR1 and CDR2: SGHAT, FQNNGV. V dropped 3 bases and J dropped 5 bases, with 7 bases sitting between them. The CDR3 totals 12 residues. The CDR3 bases are TGTGCCAGCAGCTTTCAGGAGTATGGCTACACCTTC. The encoded protein is CASSFQEYGYTF.

This clonotype was picked up a small number of times. The rearrangement uses TRBV12-3 or TRBV12-4 and TRBJ1-2; TRBD1 might be the D (6 bases). V lost 3 bases, J lost 8 bases, and 19 bases lay in between. The CDR3 loop spans 15 amino acids. The CDR3 here is CASSLVEGQRGGYTF. The CDR3 DNA sequence: TGTGCCAGCAGTTTGGTGGAGGGTCAGAGGGGGGGCTACACCTTC.

A few counts support this clonotype. The J gene is TRBJ2-2, the V gene TRBV4-3, with TRBD1 matching 7 bases. V lost 0 bases, J lost 6 bases, and 10 bases stayed unmatched. In germline, CDR1 is LGHNA, CDR2 YSLEER. This CDR3 is 17 amino acids long. The CDR3 region has the DNA TGCGCCAGCAGCCAAGATGGGCAGGGGGAGTATCCCGGGGAGCTGTTTTTT. The encoded protein is CASSQDGQGEYPGELFF.

This clonotype was seen more than once but under ten times. For the CDR3, the DNA is TGTGCCAGCAGTTACGTGGGACGGTCCTACAATGAGCAGTTCTTC. Its translation is CASSYVGRSYNEQFF. The chain carries TRBV6-2 or TRBV6-3 and TRBJ2-1; D tentatively reads TRBD1 or TRBD2 (5 bases each). V was trimmed by 2 bases and J by 1 base, leaving 9 bases between them. This CDR3 spans 15 amino acids. The germline V gene encodes CDR1 MNHEY and CDR2 SVGEGT.

This clonotype was observed a few times. The chain combines TRBV7-2 with TRBJ1-5; 8 bases match TRBD1. CDR3 length: 16 residues. The V gene's germline CDR1 is SGHTA and CDR2 FQGNSA. The V gene end was trimmed by 2 bases and the J gene end by 1 base; junction bases not matched to a gene: 4. CDR3 DNA sequence: TGTGCCAGCAGCTTAATATCAGGGGGCAGCAATCAGCCCCAGCATTTT. Protein sequence: CASSLISGGSNQPQHF. Full variable domain (rest looked up from reference TRBV7-2 and TRBJ1-5): GAGVSQSPSNKVTEKGKDVELRCDPISGHTALYWYRQSLGQGLEFLIYFQGNSAPDKSGLPSDRFSAERTGGSVSTLTIQRTQQEDSAVYLCASSLISGGSNQPQHFGDGTRLSIL.

Note on this clonotype: Its ends do not fully match the called genes, so a read error is possible. The V call is TRBV4-1, the J call TRBJ2-1, with 7 bases that match TRBD1. The CDR3 loop spans 12 amino acids. Germline V CDR1 and CDR2: MGHRA, YSYEKL. In DNA, the CDR3 is TGCGCCAGCAGCCAAGGCAAGGGACAGACGATCTTC. Amino acid sequence: CASSQGKGQTIF.

The J gene is TRBJ2-3, the V gene TRBV5-1; weak D call: TRBD2 (6 bases). The V end was cut by 4 bases, the J end by 0 bases, with 15 bases between. Germline lookup yields CDR1 SGHRS and CDR2 YFSETQ. The CDR3 is 16 amino acids. The CDR3 spells CASSPDGGTSTDTQYF. CDR3 DNA: TGCGCCAGCAGCCCCGACGGCGGGACTAGCACAGATACGCAGTATTTT.

There are a few counts of this clonotype. The chain joins TRBV4-1 to TRBJ2-2, with D unresolved. The CDR3 has 16 residues. The V gene's germline CDR1 is MGHRA and CDR2 YSYEKL. Trimming stripped 0 bases from V and 1 base from J, with 9 bases between. DNA for the CDR3: TGCGCCAGCAGCCAAGAACCAGGCCGGAACACCGGGGAGCTGTTTTTT. Protein product: CASSQEPGRNTGELFF.

This clonotype was seen more than once but under ten times. The rearrangement links TRBV7-8 to TRBJ2-5; no firm D call. Germline V lookup: CDR1 SGHVS, CDR2 FQNEAQ. The ends were cut back, 2 bases at V and 5 bases at J, with 3 bases in the middle. The CDR3 sequence is 11 residues long. CDR3 sequence (DNA): TGTGCCAGCAGCTTAAACGAGACCCAGTACTTC. It is translated as CASSLNETQYF.

In regard to this clonotype: An end of the junction does not agree with germline; a read error may underlie this. The rearrangement uses TRBV20-1 and TRBJ2-2, with 8 bases identical to TRBD2. This CDR3 comprises 14 residues. Germline values: CDR1 DFQATT, CDR2 SNEGSKA (reference sequence). CDR3 loop: CSAQRTSNNGELFF. The CDR3, as DNA: TGCAGTGCTCAGAGGACTAGCAACAACGGGGAGCTGTTTTTT.

A word on this clonotype: This sequence may be a read error, since a much larger clone differs from it by one base. The chain uses TRBV12-3 or TRBV12-4 and TRBJ2-5, with D tentatively TRBD2 (5 bases). There are 14 residues in the CDR3. DNA for the CDR3: TGTGCCAGCAGGATGGATTCGTCTGGGGAGACCCTGTACTTC. This encodes CASRMDSSGETLYF.

This chain uses TRBV20-1 with TRBJ2-3, with a possible D match to TRBD2 (7 bases). Germline V gene lookup returns CDR1 DFQATT and CDR2 SNEGSKA (reference sequence). CDR3 size: 14 residues. V was trimmed by 5 bases and J by 4 bases, leaving 16 bases between them. CDR3 amino acids: CSAHGGRYADTQYF. The CDR3, as DNA: TGCAGTGCTCACGGGGGGCGATACGCAGATACGCAGTATTTT.

There are a few counts of this clonotype. The rearrangement uses TRBV19 and TRBJ2-3; D might be TRBD1 (5 bases). The CDR3 sequence is 13 residues long. V was clipped by 10 bases and J by 3 bases, with 14 bases between them. The germline CDR1 and CDR2 sequences are LNHDA and SQIVND (reference sequence). The CDR3 reads CATKAQGTDTQYF. DNA of the CDR3: TGTGCCACCAAAGCTCAGGGAACAGATACGCAGTATTTT.

This clonotype was observed a handful of times. This chain connects TRBV6-1 to TRBJ2-7, with 7 bases that match TRBD1. With V trimmed by 6 bases and J by 2 bases, 7 bases remained unmatched. The CDR3 totals 14 residues. Germline values: CDR1 MNHNS, CDR2 SASEGT. Written as DNA, the CDR3 is TGTGCCAGCAGAGCGACAGGGTTGACCTACGAGCAGTACGTC. Translated: CASRATGLTYEQYV.

This CDR3 reads CASSQVSSMDEQYF. The CDR3 DNA reads as TGCGCCAGCAGCCAAGTTAGTAGCATGGATGAGCAGTACTTC. The chain carries TRBV4-1 and TRBJ2-7; D call uncertain. Germline CDR1 reads MGHRA; CDR2 reads YSYEKL. The length of the CDR3 is 14 residues. Deletions cut 1 base from V and 7 bases from J, with 14 bases between.

The V call is TRBV7-8, the J call TRBJ2-4, with no clear D. Trimming stripped 1 base from V and 1 base from J, with 5 bases between. The CDR3 totals 14 residues. The V gene's germline CDR1 is SGHVS and CDR2 FQNEAQ. The CDR3 bases are TGTGCCAGCAGCTTAGTTGAGGCCAAAAACATTCAGTACTTC. As protein: CASSLVEAKNIQYF.

This clonotype was found many times. The chain has TRBV5-1 and TRBJ1-2; 10 bases match TRBD1. Germline-derived CDR1 and CDR2 are SGHRS and YFSETQ. Trimming at V came to 4 bases and at J to 9 bases, leaving 3 bases not matched to a gene. The CDR3 runs 12 residues. The CDR3 coding sequence is TGCGCCAGCAGCCCGGGACAGGGGAGCTACACCTTC. This translates into CASSPGQGSYTF.

Of note for this clonotype: Given a much more abundant clone one base away, this may be a read error. This sequence joins TRBV3-1 and TRBJ1-1; no clear D. CDR3 length: 13 residues. V gave up 1 base and J gave up 1 base, with 4 bases separating them. Germline CDR1 is LGHDT and CDR2 is YNNKEL (reference sequence). CDR3 region: CASSQVQNTEAFF. DNA of the CDR3: TGTGCCAGCAGCCAAGTTCAGAACACTGAAGCTTTCTTT.

This clonotype was detected only a few times. The chain joins TRBV12-3 or TRBV12-4 to TRBJ1-2; 8 positions agree with TRBD1. V lost 7 bases and J lost 7; bases outside the gene matches: 14. The CDR3 loop spans 15 amino acids. The CDR3 nucleotides are TGTGCCAGCAATCGATCTCCCCAGGGGGCGGGTGGCTACACCTTC. Protein: CASNRSPQGAGGYTF.

The V call is TRBV20-1, the J call TRBJ2-5; D is tentatively TRBD1 or TRBD2 (6 bases each). Germline CDR1 and CDR2: DFQATT and SNEGSKA (reference sequence). The CDR3 has 15 amino acids. V was shortened by 6 bases and J by 3 bases, with 20 bases between the two germline ends. The CDR3, as DNA: TGCAGTGCCACGGATGGGTGGGGGGCGGAAGAGACCCAGTACTTC. Its translation: CSATDGWGAEETQYF.

This clonotype appeared a few times. The chain links TRBV5-4 to TRBJ1-1; 8 bases are a match to TRBD1. Unmatched junction bases numbered 9, after V lost 3 bases and J lost 5 bases. The CDR3 has 15 amino acids. Germline CDR1 is SGHNT and CDR2 is YYREEE (reference sequence). The CDR3, as DNA: TGTGCCAGCAGCTCAGCGCAGGGGGCTAAGACTGAAGCTTTCTTT. This codes for CASSSAQGAKTEAFF.